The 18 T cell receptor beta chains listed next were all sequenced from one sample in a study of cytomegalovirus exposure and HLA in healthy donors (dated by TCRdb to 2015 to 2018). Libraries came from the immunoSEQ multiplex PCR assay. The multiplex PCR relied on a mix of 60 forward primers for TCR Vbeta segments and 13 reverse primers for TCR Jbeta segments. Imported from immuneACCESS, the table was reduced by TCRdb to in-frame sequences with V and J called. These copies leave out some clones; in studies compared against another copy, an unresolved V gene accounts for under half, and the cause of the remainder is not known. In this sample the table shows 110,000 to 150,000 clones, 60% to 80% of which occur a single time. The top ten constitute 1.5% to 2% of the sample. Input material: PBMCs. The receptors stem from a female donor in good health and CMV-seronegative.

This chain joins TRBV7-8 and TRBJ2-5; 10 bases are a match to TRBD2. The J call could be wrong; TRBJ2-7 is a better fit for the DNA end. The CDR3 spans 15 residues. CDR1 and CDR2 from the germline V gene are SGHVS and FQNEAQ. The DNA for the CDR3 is TGTGCCAGCAGCTTAGCGCGGCTAGCGGGAGCCGAGCAGTACTTC. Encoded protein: CASSLARLAGAEQYF.

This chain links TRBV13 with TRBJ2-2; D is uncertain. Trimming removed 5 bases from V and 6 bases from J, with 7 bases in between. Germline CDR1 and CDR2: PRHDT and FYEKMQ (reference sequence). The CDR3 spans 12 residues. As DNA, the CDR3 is TGTGCCAGCAGCCCCCAGTCCGGGGAGCTGTTTTTT. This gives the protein CASSPQSGELFF.

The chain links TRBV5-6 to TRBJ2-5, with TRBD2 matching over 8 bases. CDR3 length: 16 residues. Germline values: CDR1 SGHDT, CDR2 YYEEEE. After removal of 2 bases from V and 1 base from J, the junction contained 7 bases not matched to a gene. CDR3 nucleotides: TGTGCCAGCAGCTTAGTGAGCGGGAGTTCCCAAGAGACCCAGTACTTC. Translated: CASSLVSGSSQETQYF.

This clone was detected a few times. The CDR3 is CASSLWQGGTEAFF. The CDR3, as DNA: TGTGCCAGCAGCTTGTGGCAGGGGGGCACTGAAGCTTTCTTT. This chain links TRBV5-4 with TRBJ1-1; 7 nucleotides agree with TRBD1. This CDR3 region has 14 residues. The V segment lost 1 base and the J segment 4 bases; nucleotides outside the gene matches: 4. Per the germline V gene, CDR1 is SGHNT and CDR2 is YYREEE (reference sequence).

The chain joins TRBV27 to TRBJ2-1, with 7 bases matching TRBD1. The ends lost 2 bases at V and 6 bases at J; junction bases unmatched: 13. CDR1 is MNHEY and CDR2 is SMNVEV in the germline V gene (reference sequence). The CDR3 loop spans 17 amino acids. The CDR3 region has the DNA TGTGCCAGCAGTTTAGGACCGGACAGGCTCGCTTTCAATGAGCAGTTCTTC. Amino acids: CASSLGPDRLAFNEQFF.

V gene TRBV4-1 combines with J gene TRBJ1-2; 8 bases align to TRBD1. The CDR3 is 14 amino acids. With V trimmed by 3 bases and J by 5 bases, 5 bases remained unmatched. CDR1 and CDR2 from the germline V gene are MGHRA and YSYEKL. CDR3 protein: CASSHSDRDYGYTF. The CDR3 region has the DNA TGCGCCAGCAGCCACTCGGACAGGGATTATGGCTACACCTTC.

CDR3: CASSRTSGGQETQYF. The CDR3 DNA reads as TGTGCCAGCAGCCGGACTAGCGGGGGCCAAGAGACCCAGTACTTC. The J gene is TRBJ2-5, the V gene TRBV7-3; 13 bases are a match to TRBD2. The CDR3 is 15 amino acids. The J segment lost 1 base and the V segment lost 5 bases, leaving 1 base of the junction unmatched. Germline CDR1 SGHTA, CDR2 FQGTGA.

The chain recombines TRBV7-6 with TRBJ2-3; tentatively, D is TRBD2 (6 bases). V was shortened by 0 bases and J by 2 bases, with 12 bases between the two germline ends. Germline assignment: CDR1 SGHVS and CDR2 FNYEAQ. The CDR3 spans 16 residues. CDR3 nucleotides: TGTGCCAGCAGCTTAGCGATTAGCGGCCACACAGATACGCAGTATTTT. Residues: CASSLAISGHTDTQYF.

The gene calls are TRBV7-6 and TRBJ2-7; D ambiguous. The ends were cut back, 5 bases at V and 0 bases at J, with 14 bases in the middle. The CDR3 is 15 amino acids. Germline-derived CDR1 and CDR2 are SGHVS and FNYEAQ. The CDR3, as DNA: TGTGCCAGCAGCCTAGGCCCAGGTTACTCCTACGAGCAGTACTTC. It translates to CASSLGPGYSYEQYF.

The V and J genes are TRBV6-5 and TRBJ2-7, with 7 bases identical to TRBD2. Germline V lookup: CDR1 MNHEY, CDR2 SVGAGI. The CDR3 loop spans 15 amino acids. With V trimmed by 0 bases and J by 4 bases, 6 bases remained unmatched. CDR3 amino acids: CASSYSERGRYEQYF. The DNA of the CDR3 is TGTGCCAGCAGTTACTCGGAGCGGGGTCGATACGAGCAGTACTTC.

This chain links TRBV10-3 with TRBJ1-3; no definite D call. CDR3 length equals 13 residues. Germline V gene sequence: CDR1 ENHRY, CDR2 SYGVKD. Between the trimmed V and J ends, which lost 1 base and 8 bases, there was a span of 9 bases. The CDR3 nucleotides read TGTGCCATCAGTGAGTTGAAACTCGACACCATATATTTT. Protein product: CAISELKLDTIYF.

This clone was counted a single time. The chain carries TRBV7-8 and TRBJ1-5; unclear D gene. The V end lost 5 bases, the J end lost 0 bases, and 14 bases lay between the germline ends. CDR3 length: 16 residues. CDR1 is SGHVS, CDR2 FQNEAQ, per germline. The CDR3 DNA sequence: TGTGCCAGCAGCCCGGGTGGTGCCTATAGCAATCAGCCCCAGCATTTT. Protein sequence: CASSPGGAYSNQPQHF. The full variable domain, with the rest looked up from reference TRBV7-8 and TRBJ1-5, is GAGVSQSPRYKVAKRGQDVALRCDPISGHVSLFWYQQALGQGPEFLTYFQNEAQLDKSGLPSDRFFAERPEGSVSTLKIQRTQQEDSAVYLCASSPGGAYSNQPQHFGDGTRLSIL.

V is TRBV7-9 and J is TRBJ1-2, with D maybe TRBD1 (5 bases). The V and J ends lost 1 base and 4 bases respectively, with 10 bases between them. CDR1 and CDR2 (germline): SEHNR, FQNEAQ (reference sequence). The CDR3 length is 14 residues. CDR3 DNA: TGTGCCAGCAGCTTAGACGGGGGGACCTATGGCTACACCTTC. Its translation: CASSLDGGTYGYTF.

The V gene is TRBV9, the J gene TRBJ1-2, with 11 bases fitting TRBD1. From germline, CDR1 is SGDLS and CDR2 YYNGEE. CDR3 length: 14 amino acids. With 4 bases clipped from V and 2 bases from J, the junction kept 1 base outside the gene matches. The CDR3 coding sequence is TGTGCCAGCAGCCGGACAGGGGGCAACTATGGCTACACCTTC. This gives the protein CASSRTGGNYGYTF.

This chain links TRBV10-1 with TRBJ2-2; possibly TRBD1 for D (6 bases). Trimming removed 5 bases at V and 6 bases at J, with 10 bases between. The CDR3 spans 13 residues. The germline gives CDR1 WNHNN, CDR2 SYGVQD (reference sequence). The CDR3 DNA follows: TGCGCCAGCAGTTTACAGGGCTCCGGGGAGCTGTTTTTT. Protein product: CASSLQGSGELFF.

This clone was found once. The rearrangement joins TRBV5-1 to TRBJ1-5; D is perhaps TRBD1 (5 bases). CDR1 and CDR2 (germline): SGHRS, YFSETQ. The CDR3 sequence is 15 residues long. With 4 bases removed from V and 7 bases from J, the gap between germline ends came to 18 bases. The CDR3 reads CASSLTGQGGQPQHF. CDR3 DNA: TGCGCCAGCAGCCTTACGGGGCAGGGAGGACAGCCCCAGCATTTT.

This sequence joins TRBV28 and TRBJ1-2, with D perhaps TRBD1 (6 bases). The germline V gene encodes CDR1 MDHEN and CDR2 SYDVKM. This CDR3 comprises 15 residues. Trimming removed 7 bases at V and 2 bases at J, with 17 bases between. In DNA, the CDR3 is TGTGCCAGCACCGAACAGGGAGGGGGGAACTATGGCTACACCTTC. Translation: CASTEQGGGNYGYTF.

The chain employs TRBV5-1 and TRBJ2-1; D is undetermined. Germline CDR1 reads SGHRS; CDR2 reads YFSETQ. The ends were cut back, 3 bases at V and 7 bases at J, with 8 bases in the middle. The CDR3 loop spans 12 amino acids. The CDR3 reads CASSSHKNEQFF. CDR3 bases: TGCGCCAGCAGCTCCCACAAGAATGAGCAGTTCTTC.